Listed below are T cell receptor beta chains from one sample, sequenced in a study of T cell responses to AZD1222 COVID-19 vaccine. TCRdb's copy holds only in-frame clones and misses some; the assay was immunoSEQ multiplex PCR. The top ten hold approximately 15% of the sample, which has 66,000 or so clones, 87% seen once. The sample here was peripheral blood, taken on day 0 of AZD1222 vaccination. Source of these receptors: an adult in good health. CDR3s include the opening cysteine and the closing phenylalanine or tryptophan. The D gene is left open where the match is weak. Clone sizes are given selectively: once, few, many, or a class where the clone is expanded.

.	TRBD1	TRBV5-4	TRBJ1-4	CASSLGQGSEKLFF	TGTGCCAGCAGCTTGGGACAGGGGAGTGAAAAACTGTTTTTT
.	.	TRBV7-2	TRBJ2-6	CASSLGSGPGANVLTF	TGTGCCAGCAGCTTAGGTTCTGGTCCTGGGGCCAACGTCCTGACTTTC
once	.	TRBV2	TRBJ1-2	CASSRDTEFRGYTF	TGTGCCAGCAGTCGGGACACTGAATTCAGGGGCTACACCTTC
.	.	TRBV6-5	TRBJ2-2	CASSSGGATGELFF	TGTGCCAGCAGTTCGGGTGGGGCTACCGGGGAGCTGTTTTTT
.	.	TRBV2	TRBJ1-1	CASSEMALLNTEAFF	TGTGCCAGCAGTGAAATGGCTCTGTTGAACACTGAAGCTTTCTTT
.	.	TRBV7-2	TRBJ1-6	CASSLEDAGNSPLHF	TGTGCCAGCAGCCTAGAGGATGCAGGGAATTCACCCCTCCACTTT
.	.	TRBV7-2	TRBJ2-7	CASSREYEQYF	TGTGCCAGCAGCCGGGAGTACGAGCAGTACTTC
.	.	TRBV11-2	TRBJ2-1	CASSSARGSGEQFF	TGTGCCAGCAGCTCCGCCCGGGGAAGTGGTGAGCAGTTCTTC
.	.	TRBV7-9	TRBJ2-7	CASSLSYEQYF	TGTGCCAGCAGCTTATCCTACGAGCAGTACTTC
.	TRBD1	TRBV11-2	TRBJ2-2	CASSLNRGSGELFF	TGTGCCAGCAGCCTTAACAGGGGCTCCGGGGAGCTGTTTTTT
.	.	TRBV7-3	TRBJ2-7	CASSLPGAYEQYF	TGTGCCAGCAGCTTACCGGGGGCATACGAGCAGTACTTC
.	.	TRBV5-8	TRBJ1-1	CASSLSYSTEAFF	TGTGCCAGCAGCTTGAGCTACAGCACTGAAGCTTTCTTT
.	TRBD1	TRBV5-6	TRBJ1-1	CASSLRTGWNTEAFF	TGTGCCAGCAGCTTGAGGACAGGGTGGAACACTGAAGCTTTCTTT
.	.	TRBV29-1	TRBJ1-2	CSVEKVLNYGYTF	TGCAGCGTTGAAAAGGTTTTGAACTATGGCTACACCTTC
.	.	TRBV25-1	TRBJ2-1	CASSAGGEQFF	TGTGCCAGCAGTGCAGGAGGTGAGCAGTTCTTC
.	.	TRBV28	TRBJ1-1	CASSPFLQVWTEAFF	TGTGCCAGCAGTCCCTTCCTACAGGTATGGACTGAAGCTTTCTTT
.	.	TRBV10-3	TRBJ1-1	CAISGVDRVTEAFF	TGTGCCATCAGTGGAGTGGACAGAGTGACTGAAGCTTTCTTT
few	.	TRBV4-2	TRBJ1-2	CASSQAGDYGYTF	TGTGCCAGCAGCCAAGCAGGGGACTATGGCTACACCTTC
.	.	TRBV6-2/TRBV6-3	TRBJ1-5	CASSNPLQPQHF	TGTGCCAGCAGTAACCCTTTACAGCCCCAGCATTTT
.	TRBD1	TRBV30	TRBJ2-7	CAWNRGDGSYEQYF	TGTGCCTGGAACAGGGGGGATGGCTCCTACGAGCAGTACTTC
once	TRBD2	TRBV5-1	TRBJ2-3	CASSHATGGYNSADTQYF	TGCGCCAGCAGCCACGCTACGGGAGGGTATAATAGCGCAGATACGCAGTATTTT
.	TRBD1	TRBV4-2	TRBJ1-5	CASSPIQGESQPQHF	TGTGCCAGCAGCCCTATTCAGGGGGAGAGCCAGCCCCAGCATTTT
medium-sized	.	TRBV7-6	TRBJ2-3	CASSLEEGRRQTDTQYF	TGTGCCAGCAGCTTAGAAGAAGGCCGCAGACAGACAGATACGCAGTATTTT
.	.	TRBV7-6	TRBJ2-7	CASSLARGGVYEQYF	TGTGCCAGCAGCTTAGCTCGGGGAGGAGTCTACGAGCAGTACTTC
.	TRBD2	TRBV9	TRBJ2-3	CASSISGTSTDTQYF	TGTGCCAGCAGCATTAGCGGGACTAGCACAGATACGCAGTATTTT
.	TRBD2	TRBV6-2/TRBV6-3	TRBJ2-3	CASSYLQGTSGALTDTQYF	TGTGCCAGCAGTTACCTCCAGGGGACTAGCGGGGCGCTCACAGATACGCAGTATTTT
.	.	TRBV10-2	TRBJ1-2	CASRVQGGNYGYTF	TGCGCCAGCCGAGTTCAGGGCGGAAACTATGGCTACACCTTC
.	.	TRBV6-5	TRBJ2-7	CASTLRQGGEQYF	TGTGCCAGCACCCTTCGACAGGGAGGCGAGCAGTACTTC
.	TRBD1	TRBV4-3	TRBJ1-2	CASSRTLSQGAVSKGYTF	TGCGCCAGCAGCCGCACCCTTAGCCAGGGGGCTGTGAGTAAGGGCTACACCTTC
.	TRBD2	TRBV30	TRBJ2-3	CAWSVELAGSTDTQYF	TGTGCCTGGAGTGTGGAACTAGCGGGCAGCACAGATACGCAGTATTTT
once	TRBD2	TRBV9	TRBJ2-1	CASVGGGRHEQFF	TGTGCCAGCGTCGGTGGCGGGAGGCATGAGCAGTTCTTC
.	.	TRBV12-3/TRBV12-4	TRBJ1-2	CASRLSGGYTF	TGTGCCAGCAGGCTGTCGGGGGGCTACACCTTC
.	.	TRBV6-1	TRBJ1-4	CASSEDRAFRYEKLFF	TGTGCCAGCAGTGAAGACAGGGCTTTTCGGTATGAAAAACTGTTTTTT
.	.	TRBV30	TRBJ1-6	CALGFEWNSPLHF	TGTGCCTTAGGTTTCGAGTGGAATTCACCCCTCCACTTT
once	.	TRBV6-5	TRBJ2-7	CASTSPSSPYEQYF	TGTGCCAGCACTTCTCCCTCCTCCCCCTACGAGCAGTACTTC
few	.	TRBV9	TRBJ2-2	CASSVGATGELFF	TGTGCCAGCAGCGTAGGCGCCACCGGGGAGCTGTTTTTT
.	.	TRBV12-3/TRBV12-4	TRBJ1-2	CASSFEGNGYTF	TGTGCCAGCAGTTTTGAAGGGAATGGCTACACCTTC
.	.	TRBV5-4	TRBJ1-6	CASSLGPEIRRSTPLHF	TGTGCCAGCAGCTTGGGCCCGGAGATCAGGCGCAGTACACCCCTCCACTTT
.	.	TRBV7-2	TRBJ1-5	CASSVRHGNQPQHF	TGTGCCAGCAGCGTCCGACACGGCAATCAGCCCCAGCATTTT
.	TRBD2	TRBV30	TRBJ2-7	CAWASGGTVEQYF	TGTGCCTGGGCGAGCGGGGGGACTGTCGAGCAGTACTTC
once	.	TRBV6-6	TRBJ2-3	CASSEQGGRTDTQYF	TGTGCCAGCAGTGAGCAGGGGGGGAGGACAGATACGCAGTATTTT
.	.	TRBV2	TRBJ1-2	CASSQGTYGYTF	TGTGCCAGCTCCCAAGGGACCTATGGCTACACCTTC
.	.	TRBV30	TRBJ1-3	CAWSYGRGNTIYF	TGTGCCTGGAGTTATGGACGGGGAAACACCATATATTTT
.	.	TRBV4-1	TRBJ1-5	CASSQDEDQPQHF	TGCGCCAGCAGCCAAGACGAGGATCAGCCCCAGCATTTT
once	.	TRBV11-2	TRBJ2-2	CASSPEGVGELFF	TGTGCCAGCAGCCCAGAGGGGGTCGGGGAGCTGTTTTTT
.	TRBD1	TRBV6-6	TRBJ1-6	CASSSGTENSPLHF	TGTGCCAGCTCTTCCGGGACAGAAAATTCACCCCTCCACTTT
.	.	TRBV5-8	TRBJ1-1	CASSLDTYTEAFF	TGTGCCAGCAGCTTGGACACTTACACTGAAGCTTTCTTT
once	.	TRBV19	TRBJ2-7	CASSNNGGDPYEQYF	TGTGCCAGTAGTAATAACGGGGGAGACCCGTACGAGCAGTACTTC
.	.	TRBV19	TRBJ2-3	CASSIGPATDTQYF	TGTGCCAGTAGTATAGGGCCAGCCACAGATACGCAGTATTTT
.	TRBD2	TRBV10-3	TRBJ2-2	CAISESGSGRARGTGELFF	TGTGCCATCAGTGAGTCGGGTAGCGGGAGGGCCCGAGGCACCGGGGAGCTGTTTTTT
.	.	TRBV5-1	TRBJ2-6	CASSPWDGRPGANVLTF	TGCGCCAGCAGCCCGTGGGACGGCCGCCCGGGGGCCAACGTCCTGACTTTC
.	.	TRBV6-5	TRBJ1-1	CASSYRPRGTEAFF	TGTGCCAGCAGTTACAGGCCCCGAGGGACTGAAGCTTTCTTT
.	.	TRBV4-1	TRBJ2-1	CASSQGWVNNEQFF	TGCGCCAGCAGCCAAGGGTGGGTGAACAATGAGCAGTTCTTC
.	.	TRBV4-3	TRBJ2-2	CASSLQPPDIRTGELFF	TGCGCCAGCAGCCTCCAACCCCCGGATATTCGCACCGGGGAGCTGTTTTTT
.	.	TRBV30	TRBJ1-1	CAWSVRGARTEAFF	TGTGCCTGGAGTGTACGGGGGGCGCGGACTGAAGCTTTCTTT
.	.	TRBV6-2/TRBV6-3	TRBJ1-2	CASSSRLGYTF	TGTGCCAGCAGTTCGCGCCTGGGCTACACCTTC
.	.	TRBV4-1	TRBJ1-2	CASSPPSASNYGYTF	TGCGCCAGCAGCCCCCCCTCTGCGTCCAACTATGGCTACACCTTC
.	.	TRBV4-1	TRBJ1-5	CASSQGWGPEGQPQHF	TGCGCCAGCAGCCAGGGGTGGGGCCCAGAGGGGCAGCCCCAGCATTTT
.	.	TRBV3-1/TRBV3-2	TRBJ1-6	CASSQAAFSPLHF	TGTGCCAGCAGCCAAGCCGCTTTTTCCCCCCTCCACTTT
few	.	TRBV29-1	TRBJ1-2	CSVEDGSYGYTF	TGCAGCGTTGAAGATGGCAGCTATGGCTACACCTTC